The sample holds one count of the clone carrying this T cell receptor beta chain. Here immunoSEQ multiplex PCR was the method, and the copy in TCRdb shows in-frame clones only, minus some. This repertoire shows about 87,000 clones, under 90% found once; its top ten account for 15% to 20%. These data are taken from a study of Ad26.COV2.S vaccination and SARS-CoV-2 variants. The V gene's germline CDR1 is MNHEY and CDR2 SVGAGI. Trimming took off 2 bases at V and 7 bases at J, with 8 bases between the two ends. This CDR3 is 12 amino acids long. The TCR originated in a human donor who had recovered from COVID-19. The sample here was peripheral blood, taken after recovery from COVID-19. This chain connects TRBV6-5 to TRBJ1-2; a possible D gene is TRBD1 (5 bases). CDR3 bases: TGTGCCAGCAGTTACGTCGGGGGTGGCTACACCTTC. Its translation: CASSYVGGGYTF.